The 30 T cell receptor beta chains below come from one sample, sequenced in a study of TIL therapy for anti-PD-1-resistant metastatic lung cancer. Time point in this sample: pre-treatment sample, taken before nivolumab and TIL therapy. This was the immunoSEQ v3 assay. TCRdb's copy holds only in-frame clones and misses some; the assay was immunoSEQ multiplex PCR. The profile covers under 65,000 clones, with roughly 77% appearing a single time and less than 3% taken by the ten largest. The source was blood, collected at baseline. The origin of the receptors is a person aged 25-80 years with non-small cell lung cancer.

By frequency in the sample, this clone is medium-sized (0.01 to 0.1%). J is TRBJ2-7 and V is TRBV4-1, with D unclear. CDR1 and CDR2 from the germline V gene are MGHRA and YSYEKL. Deletions cut 0 bases from V and 4 bases from J, with 7 bases between. The CDR3 sequence is 13 residues long. Here the CDR3 DNA reads TGCGCCAGCAGCCAAGACGGCAGGTACGAGCAGTACTTC. This codes for CASSQDGRYEQYF.

This chain connects TRBV7-2 to TRBJ2-7; TRBD1 agrees at 8 bases. The CDR3 length is 16 residues. The germline gives CDR1 SGHTA, CDR2 FQGNSA. V trimming: 6 bases; J trimming: 2 bases; junction bases outside the gene matches: 12. The CDR3 DNA reads TGTGCCAGCAGACGTACTGCCGGGACAGGAGCCTACGAGCAGTACTTC. Amino acids: CASRRTAGTGAYEQYF.

V gene TRBV6-2 or TRBV6-3 combines with J gene TRBJ1-5, with D tentatively TRBD1 (6 bases). CDR3 size: 14 residues. Germline CDR1 and CDR2: MNHEY and SVGEGT. Trimming stripped 6 bases from V and 9 bases from J, with 18 bases between. The CDR3 reads CASSRGGLGRPQHF. The CDR3 DNA reads as TGTGCCAGCAGCCGTGGGGGGCTGGGTAGGCCCCAGCATTTT.

The chain is built from TRBV5-4 and TRBJ2-7; D call uncertain. This CDR3 has 12 residues. Germline V CDR1 and CDR2: SGHNT, YYREEE (reference sequence). V shed 4 bases and J shed 1 base, with 6 bases lying between them. CDR3 region: CASSPGSYEQYF. The CDR3 bases are TGTGCCAGCAGCCCCGGGTCCTACGAGCAGTACTTC.

The chain employs TRBV7-2 and TRBJ2-1, with D perhaps TRBD2 (6 bases). The germline gives CDR1 SGHTA, CDR2 FQGNSA. Trimming cost V 5 bases and J 6 bases, with 17 bases left between them. This CDR3 is built from 15 residues. As DNA, the CDR3 is TGTGCCAGCAGCCCCCCGGGACTGTCTTTCAATGAGCAGTTCTTC. This translates into CASSPPGLSFNEQFF.

The chain combines TRBV19 with TRBJ1-2, with 12 bases lining up with TRBD1. V shed 3 bases, J shed 7 bases, and the junction held 3 bases outside the gene matches. Germline values: CDR1 LNHDA, CDR2 SQIVND (reference sequence). The CDR3 runs to 14 residues. CDR3 protein: CASSIRDRGPGYTF. CDR3 sequence (DNA): TGTGCCAGTAGTATTCGGGACAGGGGGCCTGGCTACACCTTC. Full variable domain (rest looked up from reference TRBV19 and TRBJ1-2): DGGITQSPKYLFRKEGQNVTLSCEQNLNHDAMYWYRQDPGQGLRLIYYSQIVNDFQKGDIAEGYSVSREKKESFPLTVTSAQKNPTAFYLCASSIRDRGPGYTFGSGTRLTVV.

The V call is TRBV7-2, the J call TRBJ2-1; 14 bases fit TRBD2. The CDR3 length is 16 residues. Unmatched junction bases numbered 7, after V lost 4 bases and J lost 8 bases. Germline values: CDR1 SGHTA, CDR2 FQGNSA. The CDR3, as DNA: TGTGCCAGCAGCTCGCCCCCGGGACTAGCGGGAGATGAGCAGTTCTTC. It codes for CASSSPPGLAGDEQFF.

The rearrangement joins TRBV6-6 to TRBJ1-2, with D possibly matching TRBD1 (6 bases). The CDR3 spans 12 residues. Trimming cost V 7 bases and J 6 bases, with 12 bases left between them. CDR1 and CDR2 (germline): MNHNY, SVGAGI (reference sequence). The CDR3 DNA reads TGTGCCAGCACCCCGAGGGGGGATGGCTACACCTTC. This translates into CASTPRGDGYTF.

V and J are TRBV9 and TRBJ1-6, with D possibly being TRBD1 (6 bases). Trimming stripped 0 bases from V and 10 bases from J, with 17 bases between. Germline assignment: CDR1 SGDLS and CDR2 YYNGEE. The CDR3 is made up of 16 amino acids. DNA for the CDR3: TGTGCCAGCAGCGTAGGGTTCACAGGGTCGGGGTCACCCCTCCACTTT. Protein product: CASSVGFTGSGSPLHF.

In DNA, the CDR3 is TGTGCCAGCAGCCTGGGACTAGCGGGAGTCTCTAGCACAGATACGCAGTATTTT. It encodes CASSLGLAGVSSTDTQYF. The chain joins TRBV7-6 to TRBJ2-3, with 14 bases identical to TRBD2. The V segment lost 5 bases and the J segment 0 bases; nucleotides outside the gene matches: 7. Germline assignment: CDR1 SGHVS and CDR2 FNYEAQ. There are 18 residues in the CDR3.

The V and J genes are TRBV28 and TRBJ2-2, with D perhaps TRBD1 (6 bases). The CDR3 is 15 amino acids. Trimming left V 4 bases short and J 6 bases short, with 15 bases between. Germline V lookup: CDR1 MDHEN, CDR2 SYDVKM. The CDR3 region is CASSSLKQGSGELFF. The CDR3 nucleotides read TGTGCCAGCAGTTCCCTAAAACAGGGCTCCGGGGAGCTGTTTTTT.

This clone turned up a few times. The chain couples TRBV6-2 or TRBV6-3 to TRBJ2-1; unclear D gene. CDR3 length: 16 amino acids. Deletions cut 5 bases from V and 6 bases from J, with 20 bases between. The germline V gene has CDR1 MNHEY and CDR2 SVGEGT. CDR3 coding DNA: TGTGCCAGCAGTCAACTACCCATCGTGGGTGGCAATGAGCAGTTCTTC. It codes for CASSQLPIVGGNEQFF.

The CDR3 DNA is TGTGCCACCAGCAGAGGTGGTGGTGTAGACACCATATATTTT. Translation: CATSRGGGVDTIYF. The chain links TRBV15 to TRBJ1-3, with D unclear. The V end lost 1 base, the J end lost 8 bases, and 12 bases lay between the germline ends. Germline-derived CDR1 and CDR2 are LNHNV and YYDKDF (reference sequence). There are 14 residues in the CDR3.

The V and J genes are TRBV7-9 and TRBJ1-2; TRBD1 aligns across 10 bases. With V trimmed by 5 bases and J by 7 bases, 7 bases remained unmatched. This CDR3 is built from 14 residues. CDR1 is SEHNR and CDR2 is FQNEAQ in the germline V gene (reference sequence). This CDR3 reads CASSPRDRGFGYTF. The CDR3, as DNA: TGTGCCAGCAGCCCCAGGGACAGGGGTTTTGGCTACACCTTC.

The V call is TRBV14, the J call TRBJ1-2, with D possibly TRBD1 on 5 matching bases. Deletions cut 8 bases from V and 2 bases from J, with 21 bases between. Germline assignment: CDR1 SGHDN and CDR2 FVKESK. The CDR3 totals 16 residues. The CDR3 loop is CASLFPHPTENYGYTF. The CDR3 region has the DNA TGTGCCAGCCTCTTCCCCCACCCGACAGAGAACTATGGCTACACCTTC.

V gene TRBV11-2 combines with J gene TRBJ2-7; maybe TRBD1 (6 bases). Germline CDR1 reads SGHAT; CDR2 reads FQNNGV. V shed 7 bases and J shed 5 bases, with 15 bases lying between them. The CDR3 is 13 residues long. The CDR3, as DNA: TGTGCCAGCAATCCGGAATGGGGGCACGAGCAGTACTTC. It yields the protein CASNPEWGHEQYF.

This chain joins TRBV29-1 and TRBJ2-5; D gene ambiguous. This CDR3 contains 15 residues. Germline values: CDR1 SQVTM, CDR2 ANQGSEA. The V and J ends lost 1 base and 2 bases respectively, with 14 bases between them. CDR3 sequence (DNA): TGCAGCGTTGAAGGGGTGGATCTGGTACAAGAGACCCAGTACTTC. It codes for CSVEGVDLVQETQYF.

About this clone itself: The junction departs from the called germline gene at one end, perhaps through a read error. The CDR3 DNA sequence: TGTGCTAGCAGCTTAGACGGGTCAGGGATTTACGAGCAGTACTTC. Residues: CASSLDGSGIYEQYF. The chain employs TRBV7-7 and TRBJ2-7, with D maybe TRBD1 (5 bases). Per germline, CDR1 SSHAT and CDR2 FNYEAQ (reference sequence). This CDR3 comprises 15 residues.

This chain links TRBV5-4 with TRBJ2-7, with 8 bases matching TRBD1. J was trimmed by 2 bases and V by 5 bases; bases with no gene match: 3. Germline values: CDR1 SGHNT, CDR2 YYREEE (reference sequence). This CDR3 has 13 amino acids. The CDR3 protein is CASSPDRAYEQYF. The DNA for the CDR3 is TGTGCCAGCAGTCCGGACAGGGCCTACGAGCAGTACTTC.

This chain links TRBV28 with TRBJ2-2, with 8 bases aligning to TRBD2. This CDR3 is built from 15 residues. V gave up 3 bases and J gave up 4 bases; unmatched junction bases: 4. Germline assignment: CDR1 MDHEN and CDR2 SYDVKM. The CDR3 DNA reads as TGTGCCAGCAGTTTGGAACTAGCGGTCACCGGGGAGCTGTTTTTT. Protein product: CASSLELAVTGELFF.

J is TRBJ2-3 and V is TRBV6-5; 11 bases line up with TRBD2. CDR1 is MNHEY and CDR2 is SVGAGI in the germline V gene. The V and J ends lost 6 bases and 1 base, in that order; junction bases with no gene match: 3. The CDR3 totals 15 residues. Here the CDR3 DNA reads TGTGCCAGCAGGACTAGCGGGACCCGCACAGATACGCAGTATTTT. Protein product: CASRTSGTRTDTQYF.

The chain joins TRBV27 to TRBJ1-1; D call uncertain. The CDR3 totals 12 residues. V lost 5 bases and J lost 4, with 8 bases in between. CDR1 is MNHEY and CDR2 is SMNVEV in the germline V gene (reference sequence). The CDR3 loop reads CASSKTPTEAFF. The CDR3 DNA sequence: TGTGCCAGCAGTAAGACGCCCACTGAAGCTTTCTTT.

This clone was seen a single time. The rearrangement joins TRBV10-3 to TRBJ2-3; TRBD1 is a possible D gene (6 bases). This CDR3 is 13 amino acids long. Germline values: CDR1 ENHRY, CDR2 SYGVKD. Trimming took off 7 bases at V and 2 bases at J, with 10 bases between the two ends. The CDR3 DNA sequence: TGTGCCATCAAAGGGGGTATCACAGATACGCAGTATTTT. It is translated as CAIKGGITDTQYF.

This chain links TRBV11-3 with TRBJ2-7; D remains ambiguous. With 1 base removed from V and 5 bases from J, the gap between germline ends came to 18 bases. Germline V gene data show CDR1 as SGHNT and CDR2 as YENEEA. This CDR3 has 16 residues. The CDR3 spells CASSLVTVAGENEQYF. The CDR3 region has the DNA TGTGCCAGCAGCTTAGTAACTGTGGCAGGCGAAAACGAGCAGTACTTC.

The CDR3 nucleotides are TGTGCCAGCAGTGCCGACAGGGCGCAGTACTTC. Its protein is CASSADRAQYF. The chain links TRBV2 to TRBJ2-4; TRBD1 matches 7 bases. V dropped 4 bases and J dropped 13; count of bases not matched to a gene: 4. CDR3 length: 11 residues. The germline V gene has CDR1 SNHLY and CDR2 FYNNEI.

This chain joins TRBV6-2 or TRBV6-3 and TRBJ2-1, with 8 bases identical to TRBD2. V lost 6 bases and J lost 7; bases outside the gene matches: 11. This CDR3 comprises 15 residues. CDR1 and CDR2 (germline): MNHEY, SVGEGT. CDR3: CASSPVEREWNEQFF. The CDR3 region has the DNA TGTGCCAGCAGCCCCGTGGAGCGGGAGTGGAATGAGCAGTTCTTC.

The chain employs TRBV19 and TRBJ2-3; D call uncertain. CDR1 is LNHDA, CDR2 SQIVND, per germline (reference sequence). Trimming stripped 2 bases from V and 0 bases from J, with 9 bases between. The CDR3 is 15 amino acids. The CDR3 DNA follows: TGTGCCAGTAGTATAATTCCAGCTAGCACAGATACGCAGTATTTT. Its protein product is CASSIIPASTDTQYF. Full variable domain (rest looked up from reference TRBV19 and TRBJ2-3): DGGITQSPKYLFRKEGQNVTLSCEQNLNHDAMYWYRQDPGQGLRLIYYSQIVNDFQKGDIAEGYSVSREKKESFPLTVTSAQKNPTAFYLCASSIIPASTDTQYFGPGTRLTVL.

The genes are TRBV7-6 and TRBJ2-5; tentative D call: TRBD1 (5 bases). Germline V gene data show CDR1 as SGHVS and CDR2 as FNYEAQ. The V and J ends lost 2 bases and 5 bases respectively, with 15 bases between them. The CDR3 has 15 residues. The DNA for the CDR3 is TGTGCCAGCAGCTTAAGGGGCCCCGCAGGGGAGACCCAGTACTTC. Translated, it gives CASSLRGPAGETQYF. The full variable domain, in which reference TRBV7-6 and TRBJ2-5 provide the parts outside the CDR3, is GAGVSQSPRYKVTKRGQDVALRCDPISGHVSLYWYRQALGQGPEFLTYFNYEAQQDKSGLPNDRFSAERPEGSISTLTIQRTEQRDSAMYRCASSLRGPAGETQYFGPGTRLLVL.

This clone showed up just a few times. The chain recombines TRBV30 with TRBJ2-7; D unresolved. This CDR3 region has 13 residues. V was shortened by 4 bases and J by 5 bases, with 15 bases between the two germline ends. Looked up from germline, CDR1 is GTSNPN and CDR2 is SVGIG (reference sequence). CDR3 DNA: TGTGCCTGGATGGGGTCCAAAAGGCACGAGCAGTACTTC. It specifies CAWMGSKRHEQYF. Full variable domain (rest looked up from reference TRBV30 and TRBJ2-7): SQTIHQWPATLVQPVGSPLSLECTVEGTSNPNLYWYRQAAGRGLQLLFYSVGIGQISSEVPQNLSASRPQDRQFILSSKKLLLSDSGFYLCAWMGSKRHEQYFGPGTRLTVT.

The chain employs TRBV29-1 and TRBJ2-2; D is perhaps TRBD2 (6 bases). This CDR3 has 15 residues. Germline-derived CDR1 and CDR2 are SQVTM and ANQGSEA. V was cut by 6 bases and J by 5 bases, with 19 bases left in between. The CDR3 nucleotides read TGCAGCGTCCAGACCGGGACTTCTTCAACCGGGGAGCTGTTTTTT. This gives the protein CSVQTGTSSTGELFF.